This T cell receptor beta chain was captured by sequencing in a study of cytomegalovirus exposure and HLA in healthy donors (dated by TCRdb to 2016 to 2017). Notes on the research overall: An earlier analysis of fewer than 750 of the donors reported approximately 300 Gb of sequence data and 90 million to 120 million unique TCR beta sequences obtained from about 170 million T cells. Roughly 5 DR-DQ haplotypes were handled as single units for association and clustering, since linkage in the cohort was strong. Typing coverage differed by locus: A, B, C, DRB1 and DQB1 were typed in roughly 620-630 donors, DQA1 in roughly 500, DPA1 in over 600, and DPB1 in 450 to 480. Genome-wide SNP genotypes for about three fifths of the roughly 670 donors were used in a later genetic analysis, which treated that subset as a discovery cohort. Of the 350 to 450 genotyped donors, approximately 83% fell in the genetic ancestry cluster associated with self-reported Caucasian donors. Every repertoire in the discovery cohort had been generated on one and the same sequencing platform. Alongside the repertoire data, information on donor age, sex, ethnicity and CMV serostatus was compiled. A later analysis re-examined previously published TCR beta repertoires from 610 or so donors and added high-resolution HLA genotyping to investigate patterns of TCR occurrence. Among about 400 genotyped donors of the cohort, an average of roughly 230,000 unique TCR beta nucleotide sequences was sequenced per donor, of which roughly 17% were non-productive. HLA typing covered class I and class II loci at four-digit resolution. The study was designed to test whether signatures of past pathogen exposure could be identified by cataloging public T cell receptors. In addition to the first cohort of several hundred subjects, a separate validation cohort of approximately 110 different subjects was used. The later analysis used no new phenotypic data to find candidate immune exposures, relying instead on TCR beta sequences and their occurrence across donors. An earlier analysis of 587 of the donors used high-throughput TCR beta sequencing to judge whether each TCR beta V gene segment behaved as functional or pseudogenic. To predict cytomegalovirus infection status, the study brought together high-throughput TCR immunosequencing, statistical association of individual TCRs with disease status, and machine learning. An early release covering roughly 640 HLA-typed donors comprised about 300 gigabases of sequencing data and tens of millions of unique TCR sequences. The T cell repertoires of 670 or so subjects were profiled by immunosequencing and related to cytomegalovirus serostatus. Study-wide findings and limitations: In a later analysis, HLA-associated TCR beta chains showed more clonal expansion and lower generation probabilities than non-associated chains that were equally common. V-gene and J-gene trimming of TCR beta chains was associated with a missense DCLRE1C variant in a later genetic analysis, and the association was replicated in an independent cohort. Cytomegalovirus status was reported to be diagnosed by the classifier with high specificity and sensitivity in both the original and validation cohorts. The earlier analysis of some 560 of the donors excluded around 17 rarely observed V segments, including chromosome 9 orphons, because counts were too low. Broadly in line with IMGT annotations, most TCR beta V segments showed up in productive rearrangements about 87% or about 30% of the time in an earlier analysis of under 700 of the donors. Most TCR sequences were seen in very few donors, while some public TCRs were found in many individuals. According to a later genetic analysis, donors in an Asian-associated ancestry cluster had fewer N-insertions in productive TCRs than the approximately 700-donor mean. The authors suggested that the approach could potentially be generalized to other disease states and immunological phenotypes. In a later analysis, several top co-occurrence clusters were reported to appear linked to parvovirus B19, influenza, CMV and Epstein-Barr virus. A further reported finding was that TCR beta sequences accurately predicted the HLA-A and HLA-B alleles for most subjects in the first cohort. In vitro tests confirmed that three of the cytomegalovirus-associated TCR beta chains recognize cytomegalovirus antigens. Correlated functional status among segregating V segments might be attributable to linkage disequilibrium, but an unknown experimental factor could not be ruled out. This cohort had only TCR beta chains sequenced, and the lack of alpha or paired-chain data limited which features could be detected. Presence/absence analyses assumed roughly uniform sequencing depth across donors, an assumption that may not hold. When HLA alleles, especially DR and DQ, strongly co-occurred, TCR associations were difficult to assign to individual alleles. Most CMV-associated TCR beta chains appeared to be HLA-restricted in a later analysis, and the HLA associations seemed to be driven largely by CMV exposure. In a later analysis, the rate of TCR association differed among HLA loci, with DRB1 alleles having the most associated TCRs and HLA-C alleles having the fewest. The study gave a list of over 150 TCR beta chains associated with cytomegalovirus. Some IMGT-functional V segments, including TRBV6-2 and TRBV6-3, could not be told apart with the 87-base-pair reads, so those segments were excluded. Because HLA typing was unavailable for some donors at each locus, only the typed subset was used in association tests. In a later analysis, some 18,000 TCR beta sequences were associated with specific HLA alleles at a false discovery rate of 0.05. A cluster of highly shared sequence variants was judged likely to represent a technical artifact of the sequencing pipeline. CMV serostatus was the only immune exposure information available for the cohort.

The cohort comprised around 700 healthy bone marrow donors. All cohort members were sampled while nominally healthy, although unrecorded immune exposures were likely present. The donor tested CMV seronegative, placing the donor among the 352 seronegative members of the cohort. Every donor gave a peripheral blood sample, and the peripheral blood mononuclear cells from that sample were used for TCR beta sequencing. The Qiagen DNeasy Blood Extraction Kit was used to extract genomic DNA from the blood cell samples. In its sample, this clone was seen once. The antigen this receptor binds is unknown. Base-call qualities are not available, and no considerably larger clone is one nucleotide away. The receptor library was made with the immunoSEQ multiplex PCR assay. For the multiplex PCR, a mixture combining 60 forward primers for TCR Vbeta segments and 13 reverse primers for TCR Jbeta segments was used. The CDR3 region of rearranged TCR beta genes was amplified from genomic DNA with a multiplex PCR assay. The amplified TCR beta libraries were sequenced on the Illumina HiSeq System as 87-base-pair reads. Per the original workflow: A later analysis counted tens of millions of unique TCR beta chains across the 666 repertoires, and roughly 10 million of these chains were shared by at least two donors. A nearest-neighbor algorithm error-corrected the raw reads and collapsed the reads into unique sequences, merging closely related sequences to remove PCR and sequencing errors. To assign V, D and J gene segments, CDR3 sequences were aligned to IMGT reference sequences. Each retained sequence needed at least a six-nucleotide match to both a V gene segment and a J gene segment. Rearrangements were classified as productive when the CDR3 lacked stop codons and remained in frame with V and J, and all other rearrangements were classified as non-productive. Following IMGT convention, CDR3 was defined as the stretch from the second conserved V-encoded cysteine up to the conserved J-encoded phenylalanine. The earlier analysis of about 500 of the donors excluded sequences that lacked an unambiguous match to a single V gene segment. In an earlier analysis of approximately 590 of the donors, V segments were called functional above 56.7% productive rearrangements and were called segregating when the between-donor standard deviation exceeded 5%. A statistical classification framework was developed to diagnose cytomegalovirus status using the catalog of TCR beta chain sequences. In a later analysis, TCR nucleotide sequences were compared against IMGT/GENE-DB human TR gene sequences so that V and J genes could be assigned. Using the TCRdist pipeline, a later analysis assigned CDR3 sequences along with most-parsimonious VDJ recombination scenarios. In a later analysis, each TCR beta chain was defined by its CDR3 amino acid sequence together with its V-gene family, and reads without a unique V-gene family were excluded. As a way to deal with suspected cross-contamination and a sequencing artifact, a later analysis dropped hundreds of nucleotide sequences that were highly shared and had low generation probability. A later analysis calculated a clonal expansion index for each public chain from normalized within-repertoire ranks of inferred template counts. In a later analysis, generation probabilities were computed with a VDJ recombination model fitted to out-of-frame rearrangements, and the resulting probabilities were checked against IGoR. In a later analysis, TCR-TCR, TCR-HLA and TCR-CMV co-occurrence was scored with hypergeometric tests, and a repertoire-size bias correction was applied to TCR pairs. In a later analysis, false discovery rates were estimated by permuting HLA or CMV assignments 20 times. A later analysis grouped co-occurring TCRs with DBSCAN, adding TCRdist sequence similarity when clustering within HLA-allele-positive subsets. Repertoires with fewer than 30,000 or more than 120,000 public chains, plus five repertoires with anomalous nucleotide sharing, were excluded from co-occurrence clustering. This is the immuneACCESS table as TCRdb keeps it, with only in-frame sequences that have V and J called. A part of the clones is gone; compared with another copy, unresolved V genes explain less than half, and the rest is unexplained. V, J and clone size reflect that table, while D and trimming were determined from the DNA. This sample holds 150,000 to 200,000 clones; around 80% were observed only once. Jointly, the top ten make up approximately 0.78% of the sample.

Taken from cysteine to phenylalanine, the CDR3 has 13 residues. The entry retains the CDR3 DNA only, 39 bases that are in frame from base 1. Via the germline V gene (reference sequence), CDR1 is LNHNV and CDR2 YYDKDF. The junction shows trimming of 8 bases on V and 5 bases on J, and the gene matches do not reach 3 bases of it. The receptor comes from a young woman in good health and CMV-seronegative. The sequencing sample was made of PBMCs. The V gene is TRBV15 and the J gene is TRBJ2-5; 12 nucleotides in the junction match TRBD1. The CDR3 reads as follows: CATGTGGRETQYF. The bases are TGTGCCACCGGGACAGGGGGCCGGGAGACCCAGTACTTC.